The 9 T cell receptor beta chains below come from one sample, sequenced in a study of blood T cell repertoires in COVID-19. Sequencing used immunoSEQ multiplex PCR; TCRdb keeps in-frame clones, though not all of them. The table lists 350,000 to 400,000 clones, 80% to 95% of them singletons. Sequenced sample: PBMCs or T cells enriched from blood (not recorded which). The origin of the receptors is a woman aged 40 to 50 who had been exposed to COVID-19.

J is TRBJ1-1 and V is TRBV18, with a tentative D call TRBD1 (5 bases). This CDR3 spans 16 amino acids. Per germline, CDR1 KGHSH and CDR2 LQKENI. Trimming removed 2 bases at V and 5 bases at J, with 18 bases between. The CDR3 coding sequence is TGTGCCAGCTCACCAAGGGGAGGACGGCAGTGGACTGAAGCTTTCTTT. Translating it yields CASSPRGGRQWTEAFF.

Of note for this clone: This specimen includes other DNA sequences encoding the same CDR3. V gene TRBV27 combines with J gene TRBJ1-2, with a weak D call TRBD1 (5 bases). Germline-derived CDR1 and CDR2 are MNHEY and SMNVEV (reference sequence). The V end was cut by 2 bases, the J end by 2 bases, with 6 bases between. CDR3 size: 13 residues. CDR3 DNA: TGTGCCAGCAGTTTAGGGGGGAACTATGGCTACACCTTC. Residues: CASSLGGNYGYTF.

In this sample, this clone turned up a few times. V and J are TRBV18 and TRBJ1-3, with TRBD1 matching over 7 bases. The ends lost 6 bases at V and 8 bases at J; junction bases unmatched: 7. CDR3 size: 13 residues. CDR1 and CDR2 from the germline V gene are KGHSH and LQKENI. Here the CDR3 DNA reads TGTGCCAGCTCCCTTCGACAGGGAGACACCATATATTTT. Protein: CASSLRQGDTIYF. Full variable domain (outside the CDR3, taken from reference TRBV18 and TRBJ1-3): NAGVMQNPRHLVRRRGQEARLRCSPMKGHSHVYWYRQLPEEGLKFMVYLQKENIIDESGMPKERFSAEFPKEGPSILRIQQVVRGDSAAYFCASSLRQGDTIYFGEGSWLTVV.

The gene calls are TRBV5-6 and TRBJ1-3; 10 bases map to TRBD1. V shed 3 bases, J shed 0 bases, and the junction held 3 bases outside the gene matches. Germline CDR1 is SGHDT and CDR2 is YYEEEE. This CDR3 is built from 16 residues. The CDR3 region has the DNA TGTGCCAGCAGCTCCTGGACAGGGGGCTCTGGAAACACCATATATTTT. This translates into CASSSWTGGSGNTIYF.

For the CDR3, the DNA is TGCAGCGTTGAGGGGACCGGGACAGGCTCCTGGGAGACCCAGTACTTC. Protein product: CSVEGTGTGSWETQYF. V is TRBV29-1 and J is TRBJ2-5; 8 bases are a match to TRBD1. Germline CDR1 is SQVTM and CDR2 is ANQGSEA. With 3 bases clipped from V and 5 bases from J, the junction kept 14 bases outside the gene matches. The CDR3 sequence is 16 residues long.

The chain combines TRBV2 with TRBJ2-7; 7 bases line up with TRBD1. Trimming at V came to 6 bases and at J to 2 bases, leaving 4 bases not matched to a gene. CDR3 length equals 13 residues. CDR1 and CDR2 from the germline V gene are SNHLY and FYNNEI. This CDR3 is CASRNRGAYEQYF. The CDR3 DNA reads TGTGCCAGCAGAAACAGGGGAGCCTACGAGCAGTACTTC.

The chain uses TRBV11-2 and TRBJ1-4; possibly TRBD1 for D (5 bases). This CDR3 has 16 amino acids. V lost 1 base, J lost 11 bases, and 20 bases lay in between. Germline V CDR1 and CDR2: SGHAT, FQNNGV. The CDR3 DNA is TGTGCCAGCAGCTTAGGCCGAGGGGCGCAGGAGGGGAAACTGTTTTTT. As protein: CASSLGRGAQEGKLFF.

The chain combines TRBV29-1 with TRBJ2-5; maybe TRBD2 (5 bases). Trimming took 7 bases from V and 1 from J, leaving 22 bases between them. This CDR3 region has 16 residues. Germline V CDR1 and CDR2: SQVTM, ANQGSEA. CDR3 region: CSDTRLGAGSQETQYF. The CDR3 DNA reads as TGCAGCGATACGCGCCTGGGAGCCGGCTCCCAAGAGACCCAGTACTTC.

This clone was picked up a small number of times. The CDR3 spells CASSQARGLGYTF. The CDR3, as DNA: TGTGCCAGCAGCCAAGCTAGGGGGCTTGGCTACACCTTC. The chain recombines TRBV3-1 (or the pseudogene TRBV3-2) with TRBJ1-2; 7 bases fit TRBD1. There are 13 residues in the CDR3. The germline V gene has CDR1 LGHDT and CDR2 YNNKEL (reference sequence). The V gene end was trimmed by 1 base and the J gene end by 7 bases; junction bases not matched to a gene: 3.